Listed here are 15 T cell receptor beta chains from one sample, sequenced in a study of early T cells in non-severe SARS-CoV-2 infection. MiXCR was run by TCRdb on the 5' RACE reads, yielding one entry per CDR3 protein. The sample contains 70,000 to 95,000 distinct CDR3 sequences, roughly 14% of which appear only once. Material: whole blood. These receptors originate from an adult who was a healthcare worker with PCR-confirmed SARS-CoV-2 infection or an uninfected control (not recorded which).

This clonotype was seen only a few times. The V and J genes are TRBV6-6 and TRBJ1-1; unclear D gene. From germline, CDR1 is MNHNY and CDR2 SVGAGI (reference sequence). Deletions cut 6 bases from V and 1 base from J, with 12 bases between. The CDR3 length is 14 residues. CDR3 DNA: TGTGCCAGCAGGCCGAGGGCCCCGAACACTGAAGCTTTCTTT. Protein sequence: CASRPRAPNTEAFF.

In its sample, this clonotype was seen a few times. This rearrangement joins TRBV7-3 to TRBJ1-1; TRBD1 is a possible D gene (5 bases). V was cut by 4 bases and J by 3 bases, with 15 bases left in between. Germline V CDR1 and CDR2: SGHTA, FQGTGA. This CDR3 is built from 15 residues. The CDR3 loop reads CASSSQGRADTEAFF. The CDR3 nucleotides read TGTGCCAGCAGCTCCCAGGGCAGGGCTGACACTGAAGCTTTCTTT.

In its sample, this clonotype was seen many times. The chain couples TRBV20-1 to TRBJ1-5; 8 positions match TRBD1. Trimming at V came to 3 bases and at J to 5 bases, leaving 6 bases not matched to a gene. The germline V gene encodes CDR1 DFQATT and CDR2 SNEGSKA (reference sequence). The CDR3 is 14 residues long. The CDR3 reads CSASNNRGYQPQHF. In DNA form, the CDR3 reads TGCAGTGCTAGTAACAACAGGGGGTATCAGCCCCAGCATTTT.

The genes are TRBV7-2 and TRBJ2-5; weak D call: TRBD1 (6 bases). Germline values: CDR1 SGHTA, CDR2 FQGNSA. Trimming took off 4 bases at V and 5 bases at J, with 20 bases between the two ends. CDR3 length equals 16 residues. The CDR3 protein is CASSSGQIPPGETQYF. The CDR3 DNA sequence: TGTGCCAGCAGCTCAGGACAGATCCCCCCCGGGGAGACCCAGTACTTC.

The chain has TRBV6-5 and TRBJ2-7; perhaps TRBD1 as D (5 bases). The CDR3 has 13 residues. Germline CDR1 and CDR2: MNHEY and SVGAGI. Trimming stripped 2 bases from V and 5 bases from J, with 10 bases between. The CDR3 here is CASSYQGRDEQYV. In DNA, the CDR3 is TGTGCCAGCAGTTACCAGGGCAGGGACGAGCAGTACGTC.

The rearrangement uses TRBV9 and TRBJ2-2, with D possibly matching TRBD1 (6 bases). Deletions cut 0 bases from V and 5 bases from J, with 8 bases between. The CDR3 covers 14 residues. Germline loops: CDR1 SGDLS, CDR2 YYNGEE. The CDR3 loop reads CASSVEGETGELFF. The DNA of the CDR3 is TGTGCCAGCAGCGTAGAGGGGGAGACCGGGGAGCTGTTTTTT.

The gene calls are TRBV10-3 and TRBJ1-1, with D tentatively TRBD1 (5 bases). This CDR3 spans 11 amino acids. V was cut by 9 bases and J by 5 bases, with 10 bases left in between. Looked up from germline, CDR1 is ENHRY and CDR2 is SYGVKD. CDR3 sequence: CAIKQATEAFF. CDR3 DNA: TGTGCCATAAAACAGGCTACTGAAGCTTTCTTT.

Many counts were recorded for this clonotype. V gene TRBV10-2 combines with J gene TRBJ1-2; no clear D gene. V gave up 4 bases and J gave up 1 base, with 10 bases separating them. Germline CDR1 and CDR2: WSHSY and SAAADI. The CDR3 is 14 residues long. CDR3 amino acids: CASSGTWNNYGYTF. The CDR3 region has the DNA TGCGCCAGCAGTGGGACTTGGAATAACTATGGCTACACCTTC.

The V and J genes are TRBV29-1 and TRBJ1-1; tentatively, D is TRBD1 (6 bases). The CDR3 is made up of 14 amino acids. Germline CDR1 reads SQVTM; CDR2 reads ANQGSEA. V was clipped by 5 bases and J by 1 base, with 14 bases between them. CDR3 nucleotides: TGCAGCGTTAGAGTGCGGGGGGCGAACACTGAAGCTTTCTTT. Amino acid sequence: CSVRVRGANTEAFF.

This clonotype was recorded many times. The V and J genes are TRBV3-1 and TRBJ2-5; TRBD2 aligns across 7 bases. The CDR3 loop spans 14 amino acids. Germline V lookup: CDR1 LGHDT, CDR2 YNNKEL (reference sequence). After removal of 1 base from V and 4 bases from J, the junction contained 3 bases not matched to a gene. CDR3 nucleotides: TGTGCCAGCAGCCAAGGACTAGCCAGAGAGACCCAGTACTTC. Translating it yields CASSQGLARETQYF.

The chain combines TRBV10-2 with TRBJ2-3; D is perhaps TRBD1 (6 bases). The CDR3 spans 14 residues. Per germline, CDR1 WSHSY and CDR2 SAAADI. V gave up 6 bases and J gave up 3 bases, with 13 bases separating them. CDR3 coding DNA: TGCGCCAGCAGAAGGGACACCCAGACAGATACGCAGTATTTT. Translation gives CASRRDTQTDTQYF.

The rearrangement links TRBV7-2 to TRBJ2-3; 7 bases are shared with TRBD2. This CDR3 region has 12 residues. Germline CDR1 SGHTA, CDR2 FQGNSA. CDR3 DNA sequence: TGTGCGTCCGGGGGGTTTTCAGATACGCAGTATTTT. Translation gives CASGGFSDTQYF.

This clonotype occurred a few times. This chain connects TRBV18 to TRBJ2-5; D is unresolved. V was clipped by 1 base and J by 0 bases, with 15 bases between them. Germline values: CDR1 KGHSH, CDR2 LQKENI. The CDR3 extends over 17 amino acids. In DNA form, the CDR3 reads TGTGCCAGCTCACCACTAGGAAGTGGTAGCCACCAAGAGACCCAGTACTTC. This codes for CASSPLGSGSHQETQYF.

This clonotype was observed a few times. The chain joins TRBV6-5 to TRBJ2-2; 8 positions agree with TRBD1. With V trimmed by 7 bases and J by 3 bases, 10 bases remained unmatched. There are 16 residues in the CDR3. From germline, CDR1 is MNHEY and CDR2 SVGAGI. CDR3 DNA: TGTGCCAGCAAGAAGGACAGGGTCGCGTACACCGGGGAGCTGTTTTTT. Its translation is CASKKDRVAYTGELFF.

This clonotype came up a few times. This chain links TRBV6-6 with TRBJ2-3; D unclear. Germline-derived CDR1 and CDR2 are MNHNY and SVGAGI (reference sequence). V was trimmed by 2 bases and J by 2 bases, leaving 11 bases between them. The length of the CDR3 is 15 residues. Here the CDR3 DNA reads TGTGCCAGCAGTTACAGGGCCACGAACACAGATACGCAGTATTTT. It is translated as CASSYRATNTDTQYF.